This TCR beta chain was recorded in a study of beta chain features in type 1 diabetes. Expressed TCRB transcripts were sequenced because the isolated RNA had all been reverse transcribed beforehand. Naive, central memory and regulatory T cell samples averaged about 3.5 million reads. The method was immunoSEQ multiplex PCR; TCRdb's version includes in-frame clones alone and lacks a portion of them. The sample lists some 150,000 clones, approximately 10% occurring once. Ten or more counts support this clone. The V end was cut by 4 bases, the J end by 13 bases, with 19 bases between. The CDR3 has 13 amino acids. The germline gives CDR1 PRHDT, CDR2 FYEKMQ (reference sequence).

This chain uses TRBV13 with TRBJ2-5; D may be TRBD2 (5 bases). The sequenced sample consisted of central memory CD4+ T cells from blood. The receptor was derived from a man younger than 30 in good health. The CDR3 DNA reads as TGTGCCAGCAGCTCCTCAGCCCGGGGATCCCCGTACTTC. Its protein is CASSSSARGSPYF.